This section outlines one T cell receptor beta chain sequence together with its context. Using a J-beta primer mix together with a sample-barcoded 5' primer, a second PCR was run for roughly 6 to 11 cycles. TCRdb processed the 5' RACE reads anew with MiXCR; each CDR3 protein has one entry. The profile shows roughly 1.4 million distinct CDR3 sequences, around 59% of them singletons. CDR3 length equals 17 residues. Germline V gives CDR1 ENHRY, CDR2 SYGVKD. J gave up 2 bases and V 6 bases, and 12 bases lay outside the gene matches. These data originate in a study of blood T cells in healthy people across ages.

This rearrangement joins TRBV10-3 to TRBJ2-3, with 9 nucleotides matching TRBD1. This sequence was found in a man aged 18 to 30 in good health. Source material: blood. For the CDR3, the DNA is TGTGCCATCAGCGCCGTCGGACAGGGGTCGACCACAGATACGCAGTATTTT. Its protein is CAISAVGQGSTTDTQYF.